Presented here are 24 T cell receptor beta chains from one specimen sequenced in a study of T cell responses to AZD1222 COVID-19 vaccine. Sequenced by immunoSEQ multiplex PCR; TCRdb stores in-frame clones only, minus some. The sample lists about 150,000 clones, less than 90% seen once, with around 2.9% in the top ten. The sequencing here drew on peripheral blood, taken on day 0 of AZD1222 vaccination. Receptors were obtained from an adult in good health.

The chain combines TRBV20-1 with TRBJ1-1; 10 nucleotides line up with TRBD1. CDR3 length: 11 residues. Germline assignment: CDR1 DFQATT and CDR2 SNEGSKA (reference sequence). J gave up 11 bases and V 5 bases, and 5 bases lay outside the gene matches. CDR3: CSAWTGGTAFF. DNA of the CDR3: TGCAGTGCTTGGACAGGGGGTACTGCTTTCTTT.

The chain combines TRBV7-2 with TRBJ1-4; D is perhaps TRBD1 (6 bases). The CDR3 sequence is 14 residues long. Trimming removed 6 bases from V and 4 bases from J, with 12 bases in between. In germline, CDR1 is SGHTA, CDR2 FQGNSA. The DNA of the CDR3 is TGTGCCAGCAGTTGGACAGCAGATAATGAAAAACTGTTTTTT. Amino acids: CASSWTADNEKLFF. The whole variable domain, filled in from reference TRBV7-2 and TRBJ1-4, reads GAGVSQSPSNKVTEKGKDVELRCDPISGHTALYWYRQSLGQGLEFLIYFQGNSAPDKSGLPSDRFSAERTGGSVSTLTIQRTQQEDSAVYLCASSWTADNEKLFFGSGTQLSVL.

The J gene is TRBJ2-5, the V gene TRBV7-8, with a tentative D call TRBD2 (5 bases). Deletions cut 5 bases from V and 8 bases from J, with 21 bases between. The CDR3 has 15 residues. The germline gives CDR1 SGHVS, CDR2 FQNEAQ. The CDR3 DNA follows: TGTGCCAGCAGCGTAAACCGGGATCCCCTTCGTACCCAGTACTTC. As protein: CASSVNRDPLRTQYF.

J is TRBJ2-7 and V is TRBV6-5; maybe TRBD2 (5 bases). There are 13 residues in the CDR3. The germline V and J ends were trimmed by 5 bases and 6 bases, with 14 bases remaining between them. Germline assignment: CDR1 MNHEY and CDR2 SVGAGI. CDR3 in DNA: TGTGCCAGCAGTCCCCCGGGGAGAGGCGAGCAGTACTTC. It yields the protein CASSPPGRGEQYF.

V and J are TRBV11-1 and TRBJ1-1; 8 bases fit TRBD1. CDR3 length: 14 amino acids. Germline V CDR1 and CDR2: SGHAT, FQDESV (reference sequence). V shed 2 bases and J 5 bases; nucleotides not matched to a gene: 4. The CDR3 nucleotides read TGTGCCAGCAGCTTACAGGGGGCAAGGACTGAAGCTTTCTTT. Its protein is CASSLQGARTEAFF.

Turning to this clone: One end of the junction varies from germline; a read error may be responsible. This rearrangement joins TRBV11-2 to TRBJ1-5, with a tentative D call TRBD1 (5 bases). CDR1 and CDR2 from the germline V gene are SGHAT and FQNNGV. The CDR3 is made up of 14 amino acids. The CDR3 loop is CASSLGEATQPQHF. In DNA, the CDR3 is TGTGCCAGCAGTTTAGGGGAGGCCACTCAGCCCCAGCATTTT.

The V gene is TRBV7-2, the J gene TRBJ1-5; D may be TRBD1 (6 bases). Looked up from germline, CDR1 is SGHTA and CDR2 is FQGNSA. The CDR3 has 16 amino acids. Trimming took 5 bases from V and 0 from J, leaving 14 bases between them. The CDR3 coding sequence is TGTGCCAGCAGCCCGTTAGGGGGGTTTAGCAATCAGCCCCAGCATTTT. This translates into CASSPLGGFSNQPQHF.

This sequence joins TRBV7-2 and TRBJ2-7; TRBD1 matches 7 bases. The germline gives CDR1 SGHTA, CDR2 FQGNSA. V lost 6 bases and J lost 4; bases outside the gene matches: 9. CDR3 length: 14 residues. The CDR3 DNA follows: TGTGCCAGCAGTGTCGACAGGGTAGGGTACGAGCAGTACTTC. Protein sequence: CASSVDRVGYEQYF.

In its sample, this clone was seen once. The rearrangement joins TRBV5-1 to TRBJ2-2; TRBD1 matches 8 bases. J was trimmed by 6 bases and V by 4 bases; bases with no gene match: 5. Germline CDR1 is SGHRS and CDR2 is YFSETQ. The CDR3 is 14 residues long. The CDR3 reads CASSTRTGSGELFF. DNA of the CDR3: TGCGCCAGCAGCACTCGGACAGGGTCCGGGGAGCTGTTTTTT. The whole variable domain, remainder taken from reference TRBV5-1 and TRBJ2-2, is KAGVTQTPRYLIKTRGQQVTLSCSPISGHRSVSWYQQTPGQGLQFLFEYFSETQRNKGNFPGRFSGRQFSNSRSEMNVSTLELGDSALYLCASSTRTGSGELFFGEGSRLTVL.

The chain joins TRBV6-5 to TRBJ2-7; D is perhaps TRBD1 (6 bases). This CDR3 spans 13 amino acids. V was shortened by 6 bases and J by 3 bases, with 12 bases between the two germline ends. The germline CDR1 and CDR2 sequences are MNHEY and SVGAGI. For the CDR3, the DNA is TGTGCCAGCAGCCCGGGACAACGCTACGAGCAGTACTTC. This sequence encodes CASSPGQRYEQYF.

This chain joins TRBV5-1 and TRBJ1-6; no definite D call. Germline V lookup: CDR1 SGHRS, CDR2 YFSETQ. The CDR3 spans 14 residues. V gave up 0 bases and J gave up 4 bases, with 5 bases separating them. The CDR3 nucleotides are TGCGCCAGCAGCTTGGGGAATTATAATTCACCCCTCCACTTT. This gives the protein CASSLGNYNSPLHF.

The chain links TRBV4-1 to TRBJ2-7; unclear D gene. The V gene's germline CDR1 is MGHRA and CDR2 YSYEKL. Trimming took off 4 bases at V and 6 bases at J, with 16 bases between the two ends. This CDR3 comprises 14 residues. CDR3 in amino acids: CASSLSLVGVEQYF. In DNA, the CDR3 is TGCGCCAGCAGCCTCTCACTTGTTGGAGTCGAGCAGTACTTC.

The chain links TRBV3-1 (or the pseudogene TRBV3-2) to TRBJ1-6, with TRBD1 as a possible D gene (5 bases). This CDR3 contains 14 residues. V lost 4 bases, J lost 11 bases, and 15 bases lay in between. Germline V gene sequence: CDR1 LGHDT, CDR2 YNNKEL (reference sequence). The CDR3 sequence: CASSPRDEGTPLHF. As DNA, the CDR3 is TGTGCCAGCAGCCCTCGGGACGAGGGAACACCCCTCCACTTT.

The chain has TRBV2 and TRBJ1-4; D not certain. The V end was cut by 6 bases, the J end by 4 bases, with 9 bases between. This CDR3 region has 13 residues. Germline CDR1 SNHLY, CDR2 FYNNEI. CDR3 amino acids: CASSPAGNEKLFF. DNA for the CDR3: TGTGCCAGCAGCCCCGCGGGTAATGAAAAACTGTTTTTT.

In the case of this clone: The same CDR3 is also encoded by other DNA sequences in this sample. The chain has TRBV12-3 or TRBV12-4 and TRBJ1-2; possibly TRBD1 for D (6 bases). Trimming stripped 6 bases from V and 4 bases from J, with 12 bases between. CDR3 length equals 13 residues. CDR3 nucleotide sequence: TGTGCCAGCAGCCCCCAGGGGACCTATGGCTACACCTTC. Its translation: CASSPQGTYGYTF.

CDR3 loop: CSAARGGSTNTEAFF. The CDR3 bases are TGCAGCGCGGCACGGGGGGGCTCTACGAACACTGAAGCTTTCTTT. The chain carries TRBV29-1 and TRBJ1-1; a weak D match, TRBD1 (6 bases). Trimming left V 7 bases short and J 1 base short, with 19 bases between. The CDR3 sequence is 15 residues long. Germline V CDR1 and CDR2: SQVTM, ANQGSEA.

The genes are TRBV9 and TRBJ2-2, with 7 bases fitting TRBD1. Looked up from germline, CDR1 is SGDLS and CDR2 is YYNGEE. Trimming cost V 3 bases and J 5 bases; bases outside gene matches: 10. This CDR3 comprises 16 residues. Here the CDR3 DNA reads TGTGCCAGCAGCGCCAGACAGGGTATCGCAACCGGGGAGCTGTTTTTT. Its translation is CASSARQGIATGELFF.

This sequence joins TRBV4-3 and TRBJ1-1; weak D call: TRBD1 (5 bases). CDR3 length: 15 residues. Trimming removed 1 base from V and 0 bases from J, with 9 bases in between. Germline V gene lookup returns CDR1 LGHNA and CDR2 YSLEER. The CDR3: CASSQGTPMNTEAFF. The CDR3 DNA follows: TGCGCCAGCAGCCAAGGGACACCGATGAACACTGAAGCTTTCTTT.

This sequence joins TRBV19 and TRBJ2-2; possible D gene TRBD1, 6 bases. The CDR3 covers 16 residues. Germline V lookup: CDR1 LNHDA, CDR2 SQIVND (reference sequence). The V end was cut by 5 bases, the J end by 0 bases, with 13 bases between. CDR3 region: CASSVWGRTNTGELFF. The CDR3 DNA sequence: TGTGCCAGTAGTGTTTGGGGGCGGACGAACACCGGGGAGCTGTTTTTT.

DNA for the CDR3: TGTGCCAGCAGCGTAACAGGGTTCTCAGATACGCAGTATTTT. It is translated as CASSVTGFSDTQYF. The rearrangement uses TRBV9 and TRBJ2-3; the D gene is possibly TRBD1 (6 bases). Trimming removed 1 base at V and 4 bases at J, with 10 bases between. The CDR3 is 14 amino acids. The germline gives CDR1 SGDLS, CDR2 YYNGEE. The variable domain in full, completed from reference TRBV9 and TRBJ2-3, reads DSGVTQTPKHLITATGQRVTLRCSPRSGDLSVYWYQQSLDQGLQFLIQYYNGEERAKGNILERFSAQQFPDLHSELNLSSLELGDSALYFCASSVTGFSDTQYFGPGTRLTVL.

The chain carries TRBV7-2 and TRBJ2-7; D perhaps matches TRBD1 (6 bases). CDR1 SGHTA and CDR2 FQGNSA come from the germline V gene. The V gene lost 5 bases and the J gene lost 7 bases, with 18 bases spanning the gap. The CDR3 length is 14 residues. CDR3 in amino acids: CASSITGLLVEQYF. The CDR3 coding sequence is TGTGCCAGCAGCATCACAGGGCTCCTAGTTGAGCAGTACTTC.

The chain uses TRBV7-2 and TRBJ2-5; tentatively, D is TRBD1 (6 bases). The germline V gene has CDR1 SGHTA and CDR2 FQGNSA. This CDR3 spans 15 amino acids. V shed 1 base and J shed 5 bases, with 14 bases lying between them. CDR3 loop: CASSLVTGNRETQYF. CDR3 in DNA: TGTGCCAGCAGCTTAGTGACAGGAAATCGGGAGACCCAGTACTTC.

The J gene is TRBJ2-7, the V gene TRBV19, with 12 nucleotides matching TRBD2. The V segment lost 10 bases and the J segment 2 bases; nucleotides outside the gene matches: 6. This CDR3 is built from 14 residues. Germline V gene lookup returns CDR1 LNHDA and CDR2 SQIVND (reference sequence). The CDR3 spells CANATSGRTYEQYF. CDR3 in DNA: TGTGCCAACGCGACTAGCGGGAGAACCTACGAGCAGTACTTC.

The chain uses TRBV5-6 and TRBJ1-1; maybe TRBD1 (5 bases). Germline-derived CDR1 and CDR2 are SGHDT and YYEEEE. Trimming cost V 4 bases and J 2 bases, with 12 bases left between them. The CDR3 is 14 amino acids. Here the CDR3 DNA reads TGTGCCAGCAGCCCGATCGGGGGAAACACTGAAGCTTTCTTT. Its protein is CASSPIGGNTEAFF.